The 10 T cell receptor beta chains presented below share a single source sample, sequenced in a study of blood T cell repertoires in COVID-19. Clones were read by immunoSEQ multiplex PCR, and TCRdb kept only the in-frame ones, dropping some. The repertoire holds over 300,000 clones, with roughly 85% as singletons. The material sequenced was peripheral blood. The receptors derive from a human donor in a cohort sampled during active COVID-19.

The CDR3 loop is CASRPDRSNTEAFF. For the CDR3, the DNA is TGTGCCAGCAGACCCGACAGGTCGAACACTGAAGCTTTCTTT. The chain combines TRBV28 with TRBJ1-1, with a possible D match to TRBD1 (6 bases). Trimming removed 6 bases from V and 1 base from J, with 12 bases in between. The CDR3 covers 14 residues. Germline V gives CDR1 MDHEN, CDR2 SYDVKM. Variable domain in full (rest from reference TRBV28 and TRBJ1-1): DVKVTQSSRYLVKRTGEKVFLECVQDMDHENMFWYRQDPGLGLRLIYFSYDVKMKEKGDIPEGYSVSREKKERFSLILESASTNQTSMYLCASRPDRSNTEAFFGQGTRLTVV.

V usage is TRBV25-1 and J usage is TRBJ1-6; a possible D gene is TRBD1 (5 bases). The CDR3 spans 16 residues. CDR1 MGHDK and CDR2 SYGVNS come from the germline V gene. Trimming left V 4 bases short and J 6 bases short, with 16 bases between. The CDR3 DNA sequence: TGTGCCAGCAGTGGGCTAGGTCAGGGCGCTAATTCACCCCTCCACTTT. This gives the protein CASSGLGQGANSPLHF.

CDR3 sequence: CASSQDREQYF. The CDR3 DNA is TGTGCCAGCAGCCAAGACAGGGAGCAGTACTTC. The chain couples TRBV3-1 (or the pseudogene TRBV3-2) to TRBJ2-7, with no clear D. The ends were cut back, 0 bases at V and 7 bases at J, with 4 bases in the middle. CDR1 and CDR2 from the germline V gene are LGHDT and YNNKEL (reference sequence). The CDR3 runs 11 residues.

The chain is built from TRBV7-3 and TRBJ2-5, with TRBD2 matching over 12 bases. Trimming cost V 5 bases and J 4 bases; bases outside gene matches: 8. The CDR3 is 16 amino acids. Germline V CDR1 and CDR2: SGHTA, FQGTGA. The CDR3 spells CASSVSSGGAAETQYF. The DNA of the CDR3 is TGTGCCAGCAGCGTTTCTAGCGGGGGGGCAGCAGAGACCCAGTACTTC. The full variable domain, with the rest looked up from reference TRBV7-3 and TRBJ2-5, is GAGVSQTPSNKVTEKGKYVELRCDPISGHTALYWYRQSLGQGPEFLIYFQGTGAADDSGLPNDRFFAVRPEGSVSTLKIQRTERGDSAVYLCASSVSSGGAAETQYFGPGTRLLVL.

The rearrangement joins TRBV20-1 to TRBJ1-2; D might be TRBD1 (5 bases). The ends were cut back, 7 bases at V and 6 bases at J, with 18 bases in the middle. The germline V gene has CDR1 DFQATT and CDR2 SNEGSKA (reference sequence). The length of the CDR3 is 13 residues. The CDR3, as DNA: TGCAGTGTTAGTTCCCAGGGCACGAATGGCTACACCTTC. This codes for CSVSSQGTNGYTF.

V gene TRBV10-3 combines with J gene TRBJ1-1, with no clear D. CDR1 is ENHRY, CDR2 SYGVKD, per germline. Trimming took off 9 bases at V and 3 bases at J, with 5 bases between the two ends. The CDR3 runs to 10 residues. The CDR3 DNA follows: TGTGCCATTGGAGACACTGAAGCTTTCTTT. Translation gives CAIGDTEAFF.

CDR3 sequence (DNA): TGTGCCATCAGTGAAGGTCGGGGAGGATCACCCCTCCACTTT. It is translated as CAISEGRGGSPLHF. V and J are TRBV10-3 and TRBJ1-6, with D hard to call. The germline V and J ends were trimmed by 3 bases and 10 bases, with 13 bases remaining between them. Per the germline V gene, CDR1 is ENHRY and CDR2 is SYGVKD. The CDR3 is 14 amino acids.

J is TRBJ2-7 and V is TRBV18, with TRBD1 identical over 7 bases. Losses at the gene ends were 5 bases for V and 2 bases for J; bases not matched to a gene: 6. The CDR3 is 14 amino acids. Germline loops: CDR1 KGHSH, CDR2 LQKENI. The CDR3 DNA follows: TGTGCCAGCTCATCGACAGGGAAGGCCTACGAGCAGTACTTC. This gives the protein CASSSTGKAYEQYF.

This sequence joins TRBV5-1 and TRBJ1-1; maybe TRBD1 (6 bases). This CDR3 contains 16 residues. V dropped 2 bases and J dropped 6 bases, with 20 bases sitting between them. The germline CDR1 and CDR2 sequences are SGHRS and YFSETQ. CDR3 nucleotides: TGCGCCAGCAGCTTCAATGGGAGGGGGACATCCCCTGAAGCTTTCTTT. The encoded protein is CASSFNGRGTSPEAFF. The full variable domain, in which reference TRBV5-1 and TRBJ1-1 provide the parts outside the CDR3, is KAGVTQTPRYLIKTRGQQVTLSCSPISGHRSVSWYQQTPGQGLQFLFEYFSETQRNKGNFPGRFSGRQFSNSRSEMNVSTLELGDSALYLCASSFNGRGTSPEAFFGQGTRLTVV.

Concerning this clone: Other DNA sequences in this sample translate to the same CDR3. The J gene is TRBJ1-5, the V gene TRBV30; a weak D match, TRBD1 (5 bases). V was clipped by 0 bases and J by 4 bases, with 10 bases between them. CDR3 length: 14 residues. Germline V lookup: CDR1 GTSNPN, CDR2 SVGIG (reference sequence). CDR3 in amino acids: CAWSVSGGNQPQHF. The CDR3 nucleotides are TGTGCCTGGAGTGTTTCGGGGGGTAATCAGCCCCAGCATTTT.